A single sample is the source of the 5 T cell receptor beta chains below, sequenced in a study of immune cell composition in non-small cell lung cancer. The method was immunoSEQ multiplex PCR; TCRdb's version includes in-frame clones alone and lacks a portion of them. Here the sample spans 2,100 or so clones, around 70% being singletons. Sequenced sample: lung tumor tissue. These receptors were collected from a human donor with non-small cell lung cancer.

The V and J genes are TRBV19 and TRBJ1-1; TRBD1 aligns across 7 bases. Losses at the gene ends were 4 bases for V and 11 bases for J; bases not matched to a gene: 10. In germline, CDR1 is LNHDA, CDR2 SQIVND (reference sequence). The CDR3 runs to 13 residues. The CDR3 region has the DNA TGTGCCAGTAGTACACCGGGACAGACGGTTGCTTTCTTT. It encodes CASSTPGQTVAFF.

The chain combines TRBV4-3 with TRBJ1-2; TRBD1 aligns across 7 bases. V was clipped by 4 bases and J by 4 bases; unmatched bases: 9. The CDR3 is 15 amino acids. Germline CDR1 LGHNA, CDR2 YSLEER. The CDR3 DNA sequence: TGCGCCAGCAGCCTCGGGACAGAGGGAGCCTATGGCTACACCTTC. Protein sequence: CASSLGTEGAYGYTF.

This clone is hyperexpanded by share. V gene TRBV13 combines with J gene TRBJ2-1; 7 bases match TRBD2. J was trimmed by 7 bases and V by 4 bases; bases with no gene match: 10. The CDR3 has 15 residues. The germline V gene has CDR1 PRHDT and CDR2 FYEKMQ (reference sequence). The CDR3 here is CASSSAGLEGNEQFF. The CDR3 DNA is TGTGCCAGCAGCTCAGCCGGACTAGAAGGAAATGAGCAGTTCTTC.

This clone has more than one count but fewer than ten. J is TRBJ2-7 and V is TRBV7-8; D uncertain. Trimming shortened V by 1 base and J by 6 bases, and 4 bases separated the two germline ends. The CDR3 runs 11 residues. Per germline, CDR1 SGHVS and CDR2 FQNEAQ. DNA for the CDR3: TGTGCCAGCAGCTTAGGCGCCGAGCAGTACTTC. Translation gives CASSLGAEQYF.

The chain carries TRBV19 and TRBJ2-1; 7 bases fit TRBD2. Germline loops: CDR1 LNHDA, CDR2 SQIVND (reference sequence). CDR3 size: 15 residues. V lost 1 base to trimming and J lost 8 bases; unmatched junction nucleotides: 8. CDR3 sequence reads: CASSIAQTSSHEQFF. The CDR3 DNA reads as TGTGCCAGTAGTATAGCTCAGACTAGCTCCCATGAGCAGTTCTTC.